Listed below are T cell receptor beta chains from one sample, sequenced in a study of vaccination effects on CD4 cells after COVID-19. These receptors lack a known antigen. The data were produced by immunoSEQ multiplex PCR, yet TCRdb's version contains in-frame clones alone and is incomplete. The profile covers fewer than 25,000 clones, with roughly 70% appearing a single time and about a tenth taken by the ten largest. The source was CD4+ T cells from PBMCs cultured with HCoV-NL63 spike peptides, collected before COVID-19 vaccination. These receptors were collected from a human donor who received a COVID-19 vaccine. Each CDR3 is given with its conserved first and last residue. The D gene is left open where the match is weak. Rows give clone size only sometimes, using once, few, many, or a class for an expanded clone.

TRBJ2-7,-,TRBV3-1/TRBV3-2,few,TGTGCCAGCAGCCAAGAAGGGAGTTCTATGGAGCAGTACTTC,CASSQEGSSMEQYF
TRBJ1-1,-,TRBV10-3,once,TGTGCCATCAGTGAGTCGTACGTTGAAGCTTTCTTT,CAISESYVEAFF
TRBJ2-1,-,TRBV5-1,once,TGCGCCAGCACCAAACTGACTCCTCTAGAGCCCTACAATGAGCAGTTCTTC,CASTKLTPLEPYNEQFF
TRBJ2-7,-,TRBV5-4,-,TGTGCCAGCAGCTTGGATCCTAACCTCTCCTACGAGCAGTACTTC,CASSLDPNLSYEQYF
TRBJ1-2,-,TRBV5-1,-,TGCGCCAGCAGCTTGGCCAGGGACTATGGCTACACCTTC,CASSLARDYGYTF
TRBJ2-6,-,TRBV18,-,TGTGCCAGCTCACCGGATTTCGACAGCGTCCTGACTTTC,CASSPDFDSVLTF
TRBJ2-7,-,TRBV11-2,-,TGTGCCAGCAGCTTGGGACCCTTCCAGCAGTACTTC,CASSLGPFQQYF
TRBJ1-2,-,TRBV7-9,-,TGTGCCAGCAGCCCCCAAGATCGTGGCTACACCTTC,CASSPQDRGYTF
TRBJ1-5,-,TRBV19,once,TGTGCCAGTAGTCGGACAGATAGCAATCAGCCCCAGCATTTT,CASSRTDSNQPQHF
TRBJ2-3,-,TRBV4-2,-,TGTGCCAGCAGCCAAGATAAGCGCAGCACAGATACGCAGTATTTT,CASSQDKRSTDTQYF
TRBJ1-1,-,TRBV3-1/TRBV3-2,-,TGTGCCAGCAGCCAAGAACCGGGAGTTACTGAAGCTTTCTTT,CASSQEPGVTEAFF
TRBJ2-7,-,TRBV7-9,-,TGTGCCAGCAGCTTAGAGGGGAGCTCCTACGAGCAGTACTTC,CASSLEGSSYEQYF
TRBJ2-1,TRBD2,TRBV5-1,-,TGCGCCAGCAGCCGGGGGGGGACCCCCTACAATGAGCAGTTCTTC,CASSRGGTPYNEQFF
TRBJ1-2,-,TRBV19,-,TGTGCCAGTAGTATAGTCTCTAGCTATGGCTACACCTTC,CASSIVSSYGYTF
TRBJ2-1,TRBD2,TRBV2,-,TGTGCCAGCCTGAGCGGGAGGGCCAGTAATGAGCAGTTCTTC,CASLSGRASNEQFF
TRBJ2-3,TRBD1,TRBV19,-,TGTGCCAGTAGCAGGGGGCAACAACGCCCCCAACACCTCAACACAGATACGCAGTATTTT,CASSRGQQRPQHLNTDTQYF
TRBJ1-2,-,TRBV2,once,TGTGCCAGCAGTAAAGGGTACCGGGAAGGCTACACCTTC,CASSKGYREGYTF
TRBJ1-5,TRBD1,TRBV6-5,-,TGTGCCAGCACCGTGACAGGGGGCAATCAGCCCCAGCATTTT,CASTVTGGNQPQHF
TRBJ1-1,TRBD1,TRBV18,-,TGTGCCAGCTCACGCGACAAGGGGGCTTCGAACACTGAAGCTTTCTTT,CASSRDKGASNTEAFF
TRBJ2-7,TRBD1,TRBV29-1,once,TGCAGCGTCAAAGGACAGGGGATGCGCGAGCAGTACTTC,CSVKGQGMREQYF
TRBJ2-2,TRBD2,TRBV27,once,TGTGCCAGCTATTACTATAGCGGGGGTCCCACCGGGGAGCTGTTTTTT,CASYYYSGGPTGELFF
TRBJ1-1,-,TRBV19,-,TGTGCCAGTTCTGGGACCCTGAACACTGAAGCTTTCTTT,CASSGTLNTEAFF
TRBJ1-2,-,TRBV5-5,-,TGTGCCAGCAAGACTCCAGGGGCTAACTATGGCTACACCTTC,CASKTPGANYGYTF
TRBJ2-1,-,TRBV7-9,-,TGTGCCAGCAGCTTACAGGCACGGTCCTACAATGAGCAGTTCTTC,CASSLQARSYNEQFF
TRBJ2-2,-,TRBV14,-,TGTGCCAGCACAGGGGTCTCCACCGGGGAGCTGTTTTTT,CASTGVSTGELFF
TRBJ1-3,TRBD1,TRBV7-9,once,TGTGCCAGCAGCGAAGACAGGGCTCGTAACACCATATATTTT,CASSEDRARNTIYF
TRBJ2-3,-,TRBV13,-,TGTGCCAGCAGCTCCGGGGAAACCAAGTATTTT,CASSSGETKYF
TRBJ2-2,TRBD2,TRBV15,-,TGTGCCACCAGCAGTATGTGGCTAGCGGCCATGGGGACCGGGGAGCTGTTTTTT,CATSSMWLAAMGTGELFF
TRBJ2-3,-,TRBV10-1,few,TGCGCCAGCAGTGCCACTGTGGATACGCAGTATTTT,CASSATVDTQYF
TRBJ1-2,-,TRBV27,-,TGTGCCAGCAGTAGCGAGGGGAACTATGGCTACACCTTC,CASSSEGNYGYTF
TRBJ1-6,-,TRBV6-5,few,TGTGCCAGCAGTCCCGTGGGTCCGAGGGCATCACCCCTCCACTTT,CASSPVGPRASPLHF
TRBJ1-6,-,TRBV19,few,TGTGCCAGTAGTATGTCTGAGGGGCAAGGCCTCCACTTT,CASSMSEGQGLHF
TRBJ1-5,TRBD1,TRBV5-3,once,TGTGCCAGAAGGGGGACAGGGGAGGATTCCAATCAGCCCCAGCATTTT,CARRGTGEDSNQPQHF
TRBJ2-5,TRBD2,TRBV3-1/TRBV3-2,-,TGTGCCAGCAGCACCGGACTAGCTCAGGCCCAGTACTTC,CASSTGLAQAQYF
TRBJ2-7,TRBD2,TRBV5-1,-,TGCGCCAGTGGGGGGAGGGCCAACGAGCAGTACTTC,CASGGRANEQYF
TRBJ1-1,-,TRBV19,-,TGTGCCAGTAGCCGGAAACATTTAAACACTGAAGCTTTCTTT,CASSRKHLNTEAFF
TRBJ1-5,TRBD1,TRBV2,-,TGTGCCAGCAGCCAACAGGGGACTCAGCCCCAGCATTTT,CASSQQGTQPQHF
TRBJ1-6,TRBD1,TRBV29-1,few,TGCAGCGTTTTATGGGACAGAAATTCACCCCTCCACTTT,CSVLWDRNSPLHF
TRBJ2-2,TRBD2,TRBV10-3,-,TGTGCCATCAAAATACTAGCGGGGGAGCTGTTTTTT,CAIKILAGELFF
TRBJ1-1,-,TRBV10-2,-,TGCGCCAGCGGGGCCCGCCAGGCGCACTCTGAAGCTTTCTTT,CASGARQAHSEAFF
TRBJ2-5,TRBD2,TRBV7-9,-,TGTGCCAGCAGCCTCTCTAGCGGGGCCCAAGAGACCCAGTACTTC,CASSLSSGAQETQYF
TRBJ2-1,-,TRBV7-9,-,TGTGCCAGCAGCTTGAGAGGGGGGGCCTACAATGAGCAGTTCTTC,CASSLRGGAYNEQFF
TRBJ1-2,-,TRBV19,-,TGTGCCAGTTCACCGGGCCTTCTGAGCTATGGCTACACCTTC,CASSPGLLSYGYTF
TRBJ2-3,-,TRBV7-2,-,TGTGCCAGCAGCTTTTTCCCGACAGATACGCAGTATTTT,CASSFFPTDTQYF
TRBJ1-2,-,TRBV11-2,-,TGTGCCAGCAGCTTAGTTGTGGGTGGCGGCTACACCTTC,CASSLVVGGGYTF
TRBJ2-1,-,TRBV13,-,TGTGCCAGCAGCTCCTTAGAAGATGAGCAGTTCTTC,CASSSLEDEQFF
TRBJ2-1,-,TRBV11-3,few,TGTGCCAGCAGCTTAGATCAATCAGGGTCTTCCTCCTACAATGAGCAGTTCTTC,CASSLDQSGSSSYNEQFF
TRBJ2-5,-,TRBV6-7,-,TGTGCCAGCAGTTACTGGGAAATCCAAGAGACCCAGTACTTC,CASSYWEIQETQYF
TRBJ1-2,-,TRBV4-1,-,TGCGCCAGCAGCCGGATGGGCCAGGGGACCTATGGCTACACCTTC,CASSRMGQGTYGYTF
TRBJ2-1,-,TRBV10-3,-,TGTGCCATCAGTGGCCCGCCCCATGCTCCGAGCTCCTACAATGAGCAGTTCTTC,CAISGPPHAPSSYNEQFF
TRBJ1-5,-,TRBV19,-,TGTGCCAGCAGAGACAGCGGTTATCAGCCCCAGCATTTT,CASRDSGYQPQHF
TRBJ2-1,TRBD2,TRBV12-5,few,TGTGCTAGTGGTCTCCGGGCTAGCGGGGGGGCCGTGGGTGAGCAGTTCTTC,CASGLRASGGAVGEQFF
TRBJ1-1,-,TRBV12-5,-,TGTGCTAGTGGTTTGGTACTTGGAGGGAACACTGAAGCTTTCTTT,CASGLVLGGNTEAFF
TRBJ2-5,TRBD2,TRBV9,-,TGTGCCAGCAGCGTAGAGACTAGCGGGATTGGTGAGACCCAGTACTTC,CASSVETSGIGETQYF
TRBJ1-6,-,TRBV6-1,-,TGTGCCAGCAGTGAAGCCACGTTGGGGTGGGTAGGTTATTCACCCCTCCACTTT,CASSEATLGWVGYSPLHF